This T cell receptor (beta chain) was sequenced during a study of PD-1 blockade in classical Hodgkin lymphoma. Findings and caveats of the study: Baseline TCR diversity was reportedly lower in newly diagnosed patients than in healthy donors. It was reported as lower still in relapsed/refractory patients.

The time point here: newly diagnosed, previously untreated cHL patient sample. As concerns this clone: The antigen is undetermined.

Some clones are missing from TCRdb's copy, which holds only in-frame ones; the method was immunoSEQ multiplex PCR. The sample consists of over 25,000 clones, approximately 94% of them appearing once. J lost 0 bases, V lost 1 base, and 0 bases had no gene match. Germline lookup yields CDR1 SNHLY and CDR2 FYNNEI. The CDR3 extends over 16 amino acids. The receptor was derived from a human donor with classical Hodgkin lymphoma. The sample consisted of peripheral blood mononuclear cells (PBMCs). The V and J genes are TRBV2 and TRBJ2-1; 10 positions agree with TRBD1. The CDR3 is CASSEGDRGSYNEQFF. The CDR3 DNA reads as TGTGCCAGCAGTGAAGGGGACAGGGGCTCCTACAATGAGCAGTTCTTC.